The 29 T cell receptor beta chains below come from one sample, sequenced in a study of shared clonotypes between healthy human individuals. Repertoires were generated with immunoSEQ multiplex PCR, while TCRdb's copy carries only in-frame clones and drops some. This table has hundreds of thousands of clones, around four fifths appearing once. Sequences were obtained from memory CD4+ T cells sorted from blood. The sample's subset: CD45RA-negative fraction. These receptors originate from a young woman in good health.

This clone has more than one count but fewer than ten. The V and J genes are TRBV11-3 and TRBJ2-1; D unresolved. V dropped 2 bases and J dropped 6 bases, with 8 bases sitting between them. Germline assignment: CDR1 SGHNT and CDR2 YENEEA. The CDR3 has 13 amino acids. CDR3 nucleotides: TGTGCCAGCAGCTTATTGGTTGGCAATGAGCAGTTCTTC. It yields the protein CASSLLVGNEQFF.

The CDR3 protein is CASSRPLDVGLAGTDTQYF. For the CDR3, the DNA is TGTGCCAGCAGCCGACCCTTGGACGTGGGTCTGGCGGGCACAGATACGCAGTATTTT. The genes are TRBV4-2 and TRBJ2-3; D gene uncertain. This CDR3 comprises 19 residues. CDR1 and CDR2 (germline): LGHNA, YNFKEQ. Trimming removed 4 bases from V and 1 base from J, with 24 bases in between.

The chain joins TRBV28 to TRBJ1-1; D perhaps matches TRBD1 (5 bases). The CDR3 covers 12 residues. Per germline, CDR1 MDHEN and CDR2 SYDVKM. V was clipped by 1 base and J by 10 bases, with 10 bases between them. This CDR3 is CASSLSGGVAFF. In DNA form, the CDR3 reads TGTGCCAGCAGTTTATCAGGAGGGGTAGCTTTCTTT.

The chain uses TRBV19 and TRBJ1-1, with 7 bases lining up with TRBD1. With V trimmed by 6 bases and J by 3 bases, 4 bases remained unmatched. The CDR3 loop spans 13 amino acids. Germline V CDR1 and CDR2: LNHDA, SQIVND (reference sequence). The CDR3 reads CASRTRGYTEAFF. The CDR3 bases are TGTGCCAGTAGGACCAGGGGGTACACTGAAGCTTTCTTT.

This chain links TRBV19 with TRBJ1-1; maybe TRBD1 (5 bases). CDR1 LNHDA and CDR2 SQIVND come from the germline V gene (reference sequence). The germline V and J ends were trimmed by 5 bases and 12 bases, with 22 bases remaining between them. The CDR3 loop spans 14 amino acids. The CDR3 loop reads CASSPRDRRPSSFF. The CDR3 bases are TGTGCCAGTAGTCCCCGGGACCGTCGCCCGAGCTCTTTCTTT.

CDR3: CATSRVAGGRDEQYF. The CDR3 DNA reads as TGTGCCACCAGCAGAGTGGCGGGTGGCCGGGACGAGCAGTACTTC. The J gene is TRBJ2-7, the V gene TRBV15, with D tentatively TRBD2 (5 bases). V was trimmed by 1 base and J by 5 bases, leaving 15 bases between them. This CDR3 has 15 residues. Per the germline V gene, CDR1 is LNHNV and CDR2 is YYDKDF (reference sequence).

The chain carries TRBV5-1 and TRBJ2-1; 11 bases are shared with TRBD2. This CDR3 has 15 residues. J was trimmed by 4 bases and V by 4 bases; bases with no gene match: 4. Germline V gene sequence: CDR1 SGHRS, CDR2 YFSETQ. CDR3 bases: TGCGCCAGCAGCACAGCTAGCGGGAGGTACAATGAGCAGTTCTTC. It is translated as CASSTASGRYNEQFF. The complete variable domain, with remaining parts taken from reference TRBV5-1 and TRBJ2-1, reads KAGVTQTPRYLIKTRGQQVTLSCSPISGHRSVSWYQQTPGQGLQFLFEYFSETQRNKGNFPGRFSGRQFSNSRSEMNVSTLELGDSALYLCASSTASGRYNEQFFGPGTRLTVL.

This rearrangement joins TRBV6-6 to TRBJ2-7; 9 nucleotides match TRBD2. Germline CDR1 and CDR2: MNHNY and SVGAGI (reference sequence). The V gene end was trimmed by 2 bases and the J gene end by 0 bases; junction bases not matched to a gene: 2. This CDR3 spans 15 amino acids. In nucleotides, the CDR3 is TGTGCCAGCAGTTACGCGACTAGCGGCTCCTACGAGCAGTACTTC. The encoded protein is CASSYATSGSYEQYF.

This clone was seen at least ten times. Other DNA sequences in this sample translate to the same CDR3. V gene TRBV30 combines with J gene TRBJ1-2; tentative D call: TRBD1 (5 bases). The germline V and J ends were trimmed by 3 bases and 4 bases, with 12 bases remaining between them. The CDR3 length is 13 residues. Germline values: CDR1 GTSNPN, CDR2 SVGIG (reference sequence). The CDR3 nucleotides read TGTGCCTGGAGAGAGAGGGGCAGCTATGGCTACACCTTC. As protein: CAWRERGSYGYTF.

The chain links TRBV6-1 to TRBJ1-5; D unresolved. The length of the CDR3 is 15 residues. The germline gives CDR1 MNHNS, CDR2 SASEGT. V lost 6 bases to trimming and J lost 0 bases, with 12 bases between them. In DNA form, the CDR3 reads TGTGCCAGCAGCGGCGGACTGAGTAGCAATCAGCCCCAGCATTTT. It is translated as CASSGGLSSNQPQHF.

This CDR3 is CASSSRTGLNYGYTF. The DNA for the CDR3 is TGTGCCAGCAGCTCCCGGACAGGGCTAAACTATGGCTACACCTTC. The V and J genes are TRBV11-2 and TRBJ1-2, with TRBD1 matching 8 bases. The CDR3 sequence is 15 residues long. The V gene's germline CDR1 is SGHAT and CDR2 FQNNGV. Germline trimming cut 4 bases from V and 2 bases from J; bases unmatched to any gene: 6.

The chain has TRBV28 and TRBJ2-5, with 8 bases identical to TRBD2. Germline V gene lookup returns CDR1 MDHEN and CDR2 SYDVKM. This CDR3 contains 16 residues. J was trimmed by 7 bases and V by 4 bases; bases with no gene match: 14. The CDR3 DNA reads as TGTGCCAGCAGTTCTCTAAAGACTAGCGCCAAGGGGACCCAGTACTTC. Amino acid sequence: CASSSLKTSAKGTQYF. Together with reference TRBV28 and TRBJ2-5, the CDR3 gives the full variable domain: DVKVTQSSRYLVKRTGEKVFLECVQDMDHENMFWYRQDPGLGLRLIYFSYDVKMKEKGDIPEGYSVSREKKERFSLILESASTNQTSMYLCASSSLKTSAKGTQYFGPGTRLLVL.

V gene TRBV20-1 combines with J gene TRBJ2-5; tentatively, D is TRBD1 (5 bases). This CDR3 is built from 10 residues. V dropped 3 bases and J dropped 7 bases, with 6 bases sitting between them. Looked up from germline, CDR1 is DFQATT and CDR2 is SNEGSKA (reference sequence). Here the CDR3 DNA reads TGCAGTGCTAGTGGGGCGACCCAGTACTTC. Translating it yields CSASGATQYF.

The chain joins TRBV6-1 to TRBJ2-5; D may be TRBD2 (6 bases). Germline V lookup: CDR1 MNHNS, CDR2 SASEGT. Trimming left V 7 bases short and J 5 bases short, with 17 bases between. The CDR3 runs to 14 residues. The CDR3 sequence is CASTPGYGTETQYF. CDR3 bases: TGTGCCAGCACCCCCGGGTACGGGACTGAGACCCAGTACTTC.

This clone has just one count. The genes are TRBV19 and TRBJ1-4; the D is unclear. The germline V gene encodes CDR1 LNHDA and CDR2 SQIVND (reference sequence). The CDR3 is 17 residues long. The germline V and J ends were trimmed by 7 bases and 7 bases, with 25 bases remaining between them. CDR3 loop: CASTPRSTRVVGEKLFF. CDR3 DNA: TGTGCCAGTACCCCGCGGAGTACGAGGGTAGTTGGTGAAAAACTGTTTTTT.

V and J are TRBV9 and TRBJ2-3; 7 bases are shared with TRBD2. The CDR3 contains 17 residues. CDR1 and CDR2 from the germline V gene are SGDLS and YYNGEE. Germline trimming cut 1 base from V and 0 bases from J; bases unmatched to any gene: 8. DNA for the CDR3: TGTGCCAGCAGCGTAAGGGGATCTAGCGGAAGCACAGATACGCAGTATTTT. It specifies CASSVRGSSGSTDTQYF.

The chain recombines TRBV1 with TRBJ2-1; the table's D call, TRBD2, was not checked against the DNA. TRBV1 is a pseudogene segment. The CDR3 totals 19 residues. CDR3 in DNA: TGCACCAGCAGCCTCCCGGGTGACCGAAGTCGGACTCTCCACAATGAGCAGTTCTTC. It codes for CTSSLPGDRSRTLHNEQFF.

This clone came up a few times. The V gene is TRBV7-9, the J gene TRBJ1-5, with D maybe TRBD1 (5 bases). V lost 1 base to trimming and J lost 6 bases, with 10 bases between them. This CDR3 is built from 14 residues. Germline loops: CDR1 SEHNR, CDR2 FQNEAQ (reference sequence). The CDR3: CASSLVRGTQPQHF. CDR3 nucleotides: TGTGCCAGCAGCTTAGTCAGAGGGACTCAGCCCCAGCATTTT.

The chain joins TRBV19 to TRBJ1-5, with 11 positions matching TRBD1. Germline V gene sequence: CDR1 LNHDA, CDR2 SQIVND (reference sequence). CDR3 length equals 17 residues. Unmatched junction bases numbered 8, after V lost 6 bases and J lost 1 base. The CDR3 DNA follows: TGTGCCAGTAGGAGGACAGGGGGCGGTGGGAGCAATCAGCCCCAGCATTTT. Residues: CASRRTGGGGSNQPQHF.

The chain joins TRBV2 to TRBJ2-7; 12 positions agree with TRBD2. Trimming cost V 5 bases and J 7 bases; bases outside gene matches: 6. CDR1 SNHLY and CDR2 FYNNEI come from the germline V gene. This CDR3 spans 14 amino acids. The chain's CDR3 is CASSLAGGPGEQYF. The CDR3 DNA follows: TGTGCCAGCAGTCTAGCGGGAGGGCCAGGGGAGCAGTACTTC.

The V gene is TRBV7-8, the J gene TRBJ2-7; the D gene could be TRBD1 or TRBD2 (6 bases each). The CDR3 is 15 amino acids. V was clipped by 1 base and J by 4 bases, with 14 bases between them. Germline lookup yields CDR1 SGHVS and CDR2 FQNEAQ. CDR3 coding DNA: TGTGCCAGCAGCTTAGTGCCGGGGGCGGGATACGAGCAGTACTTC. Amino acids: CASSLVPGAGYEQYF.

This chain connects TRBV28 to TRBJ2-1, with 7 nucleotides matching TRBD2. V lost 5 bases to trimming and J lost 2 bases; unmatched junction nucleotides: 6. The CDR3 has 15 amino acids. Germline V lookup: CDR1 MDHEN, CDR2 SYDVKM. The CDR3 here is CASSPTSATYNEQFF. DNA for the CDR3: TGTGCCAGCAGTCCTACTAGCGCCACCTACAATGAGCAGTTCTTC.

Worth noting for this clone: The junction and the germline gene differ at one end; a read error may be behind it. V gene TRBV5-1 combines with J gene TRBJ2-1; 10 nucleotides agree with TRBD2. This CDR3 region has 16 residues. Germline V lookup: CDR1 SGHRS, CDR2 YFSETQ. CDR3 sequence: CASSEELLAGYNEQFF. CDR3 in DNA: TGCGCTAGCAGTGAAGAGCTACTAGCGGGGTACAATGAGCAGTTCTTC.

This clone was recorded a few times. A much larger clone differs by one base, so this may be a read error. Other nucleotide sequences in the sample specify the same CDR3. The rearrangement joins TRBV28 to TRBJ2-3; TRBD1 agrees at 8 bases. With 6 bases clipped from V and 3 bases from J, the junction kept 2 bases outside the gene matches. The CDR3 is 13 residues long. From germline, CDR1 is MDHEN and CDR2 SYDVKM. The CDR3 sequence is CASRQGGTDTQYF. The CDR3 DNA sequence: TGTGCCAGCAGACAGGGGGGAACAGATACGCAGTATTTT. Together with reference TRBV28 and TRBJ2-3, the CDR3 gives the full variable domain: DVKVTQSSRYLVKRTGEKVFLECVQDMDHENMFWYRQDPGLGLRLIYFSYDVKMKEKGDIPEGYSVSREKKERFSLILESASTNQTSMYLCASRQGGTDTQYFGPGTRLTVL.

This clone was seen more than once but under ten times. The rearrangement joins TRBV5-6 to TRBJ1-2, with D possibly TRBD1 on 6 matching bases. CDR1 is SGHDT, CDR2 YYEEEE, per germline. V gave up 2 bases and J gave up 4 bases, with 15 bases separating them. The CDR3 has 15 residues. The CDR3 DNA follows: TGTGCCAGCAGCTTCCCCAGACAGGCCACCTATGGCTACACCTTC. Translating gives CASSFPRQATYGYTF.

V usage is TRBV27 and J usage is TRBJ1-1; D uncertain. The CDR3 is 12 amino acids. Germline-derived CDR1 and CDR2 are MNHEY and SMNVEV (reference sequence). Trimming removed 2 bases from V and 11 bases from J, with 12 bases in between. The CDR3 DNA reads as TGTGCCAGCAGTTTAGCGGGGAGGAGGGCTTTCTTT. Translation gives CASSLAGRRAFF.

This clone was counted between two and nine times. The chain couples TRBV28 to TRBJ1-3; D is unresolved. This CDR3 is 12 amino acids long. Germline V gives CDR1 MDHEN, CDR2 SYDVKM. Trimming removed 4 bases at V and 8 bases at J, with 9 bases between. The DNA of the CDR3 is TGTGCCAGCAGTTCCGCCGAGGACACCATATATTTT. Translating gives CASSSAEDTIYF.

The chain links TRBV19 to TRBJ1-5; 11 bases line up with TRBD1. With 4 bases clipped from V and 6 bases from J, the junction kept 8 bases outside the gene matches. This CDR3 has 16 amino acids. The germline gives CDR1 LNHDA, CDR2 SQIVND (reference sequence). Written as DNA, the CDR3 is TGTGCCAGTAGTACCACCGGACAGGGGGCGATTCAGCCCCAGCATTTT. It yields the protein CASSTTGQGAIQPQHF.

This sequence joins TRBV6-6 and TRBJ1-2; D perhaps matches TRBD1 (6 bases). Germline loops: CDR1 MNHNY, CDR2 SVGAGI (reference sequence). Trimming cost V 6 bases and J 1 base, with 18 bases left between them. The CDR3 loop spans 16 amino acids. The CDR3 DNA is TGTGCCAGCAGGAATACCTTCAGGGGAATTAACTATGGCTACACCTTC. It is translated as CASRNTFRGINYGYTF.